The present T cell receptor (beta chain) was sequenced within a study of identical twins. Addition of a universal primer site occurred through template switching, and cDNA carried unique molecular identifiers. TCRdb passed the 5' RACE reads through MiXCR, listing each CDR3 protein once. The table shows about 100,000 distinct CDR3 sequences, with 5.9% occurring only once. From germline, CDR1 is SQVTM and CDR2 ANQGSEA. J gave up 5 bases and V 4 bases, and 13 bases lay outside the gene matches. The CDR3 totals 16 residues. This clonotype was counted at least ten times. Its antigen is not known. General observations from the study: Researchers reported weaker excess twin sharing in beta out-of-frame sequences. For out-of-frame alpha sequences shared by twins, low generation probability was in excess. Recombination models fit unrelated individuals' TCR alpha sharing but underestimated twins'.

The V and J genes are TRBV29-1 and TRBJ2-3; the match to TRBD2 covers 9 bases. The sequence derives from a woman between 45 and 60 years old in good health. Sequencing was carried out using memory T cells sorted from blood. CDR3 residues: CSVVMAASGRIDTQYF. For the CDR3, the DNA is TGCAGCGTTGTTATGGCGGCCAGCGGGAGGATAGATACGCAGTATTTT.